The TCR beta chain under discussion was sequenced for a study of regulatory T cells in long-lasting Graves disease. Germline CDR1 GTSNPN, CDR2 SVGIG (reference sequence). Trimming pared 0 bases from V and 2 bases from J, leaving 11 bases between. The length of the CDR3 is 14 residues. This clonotype was found many times. To make TCR beta libraries, researchers used iRepertoire HTBI primers and Arm-PCR of CDR3 regions. MiXCR, applied by TCRdb to the multiplex PCR reads, yields one record per CDR3 protein. The table lists hundreds of thousands of distinct CDR3 sequences, approximately 15% of them singletons. Time point meaning: newly diagnosed GD, antithyroid drugs for less than 3 months. After RNA was extracted from PBMCs, the TCR library was made from it. The patients were drawn from one endocrinology department in Xi'an, China. These records were also assigned to another study, of T cells in Graves' hyperthyroidism and ophthalmopathy. As reported in that work: Median prediction lead before ophthalmopathy onset was 5 to 7 months with the model.

Specimen: peripheral blood mononuclear cells (PBMCs), collected at new diagnosis, from a patient treated with antithyroid drugs. The receptor's source is a middle-aged man with Graves disease. The rearrangement joins TRBV30 to TRBJ2-7, with D tentatively TRBD2 (6 bases). Here the CDR3 reads CAWSVPGDPYEQYF. The CDR3, as DNA: TGTGCCTGGAGTGTCCCGGGGGACCCCTACGAGCAGTACTTC.